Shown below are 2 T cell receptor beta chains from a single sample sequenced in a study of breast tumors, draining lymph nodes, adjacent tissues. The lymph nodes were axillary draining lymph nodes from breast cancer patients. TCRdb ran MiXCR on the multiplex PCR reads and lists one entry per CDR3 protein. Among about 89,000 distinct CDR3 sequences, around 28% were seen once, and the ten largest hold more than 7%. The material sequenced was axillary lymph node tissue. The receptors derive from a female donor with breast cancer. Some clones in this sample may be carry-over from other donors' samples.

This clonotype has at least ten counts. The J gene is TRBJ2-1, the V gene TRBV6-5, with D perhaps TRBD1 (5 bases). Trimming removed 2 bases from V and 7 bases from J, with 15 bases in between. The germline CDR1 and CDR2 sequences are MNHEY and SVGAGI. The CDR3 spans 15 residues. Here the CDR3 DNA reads TGTGCCAGCAGTTACGGGGCAGGTGGGCGGAATGAGCAGTTCTTC. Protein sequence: CASSYGAGGRNEQFF.

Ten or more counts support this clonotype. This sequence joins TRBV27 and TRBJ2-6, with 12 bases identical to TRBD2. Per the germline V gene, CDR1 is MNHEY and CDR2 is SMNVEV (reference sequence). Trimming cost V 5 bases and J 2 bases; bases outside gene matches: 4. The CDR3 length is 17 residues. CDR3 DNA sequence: TGTGCCAGCAGTATAAGGACTAGCGGGACTGGGGCCAACGTCCTGACTTTC. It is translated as CASSIRTSGTGANVLTF.